Listed below are T cell receptor beta chains from one sample, sequenced in a study of T-cell memory formation after mild COVID-19. TCRdb re-derived calls from the 5' RACE reads in MiXCR, one entry per CDR3 protein. This table holds over 150,000 distinct CDR3 sequences, approximately 12% found once. Sequences were obtained from PBMCs or a T cell subset sorted from them (not recorded which). The source is a man between 18 and 29 years old who had mild COVID-19 (a few samples of this study predate the infection). Cell type and time point are not known. Both conserved end residues are part of each CDR3. The D gene is left open where the match is weak. Only part of the rows carry a size: once, few, many, or a class if the clone is expanded.

>TRBV20-1|few|NA|TRBJ2-5
CSARVGAFGETQYF
TGCAGTGCTAGAGTTGGCGCCTTCGGGGAGACCCAGTACTTC
>TRBV5-1|NA|TRBD1|TRBJ1-1
CASSFDTGENTEAFF
TGCGCCAGCAGCTTCGATACAGGGGAGAACACTGAAGCTTTCTTT
>TRBV12-3/TRBV12-4|many|TRBD1|TRBJ2-1
CASTLGGQGNNEQFF
TGTGCCAGCACCCTTGGAGGACAGGGGAACAATGAGCAGTTCTTC
>TRBV9|NA|NA|TRBJ2-1
CASSVGLRANSNEQFF
TGTGCCAGCAGCGTAGGCCTCAGGGCCAACTCCAATGAGCAGTTCTTC
>TRBV7-2|few|NA|TRBJ2-1
CASSSGAFLDEQFF
TGTGCCAGCAGCTCCGGGGCCTTTTTGGATGAGCAGTTCTTC
>TRBV3-1|few|NA|TRBJ2-5
CASSPSGKETQYF
TGTGCCAGCAGCCCCTCGGGGAAAGAGACCCAGTACTTC
>TRBV11-3|NA|NA|TRBJ2-2
CASSPGVSTGELFF
TGTGCCAGCAGCCCGGGAGTGAGCACCGGGGAGCTGTTTTTT
>TRBV30|NA|NA|TRBJ2-7
CAWSSGVDLEQYF
TGTGCCTGGAGTTCCGGGGTCGACTTGGAGCAGTACTTC
>TRBV7-2|many|TRBD2|TRBJ2-3
CASSYSGGTDTQYF
TGTGCCAGCAGCTATAGCGGGGGAACAGATACGCAGTATTTT
>TRBV7-6|NA|NA|TRBJ2-5
CASSQNPRGTEETQYF
TGTGCCAGCAGCCAAAACCCCCGGGGGACCGAAGAGACCCAGTACTTC
>TRBV6-5|NA|NA|TRBJ2-2
CASSYRRGLNTGELFF
TGTGCCAGCAGTTACCGGCGGGGGCTTAACACCGGGGAGCTGTTTTTT
>TRBV12-3/TRBV12-4|few|NA|TRBJ1-2
CASSGYGYTF
TGTGCCAGCAGTGGTTATGGCTACACCTTC
>TRBV7-2|NA|NA|TRBJ1-5
CASSFFSRDQPQHF
TGTGCCAGCAGCTTTTTTAGCCGAGATCAGCCCCAGCATTTT
>TRBV18|NA|NA|TRBJ1-1
CASSPPSTGRTEAFF
TGTGCCAGCTCACCACCTAGCACAGGGCGGACTGAAGCTTTCTTT
>TRBV5-1|few|TRBD1|TRBJ1-6
CASSLQGASSPLHF
TGCGCCAGCAGCTTGCAGGGGGCGAGTTCACCCCTCCACTTT
>TRBV7-2|NA|NA|TRBJ1-5
CASSLGLRGLYSNQPQHF
TGTGCCAGCAGCTTAGGGTTACGAGGTCTCTATAGCAATCAGCCCCAGCATTTT
>TRBV7-3|many|NA|TRBJ2-2
CASSPGGTGELFF
TGTGCCAGCAGCCCAGGGGGGACCGGGGAGCTGTTTTTT
>TRBV7-9|NA|NA|TRBJ2-2
CASSPNLWGPNTGELFF
TGTGCCAGCAGCCCGAATCTGTGGGGGCCGAACACCGGGGAGCTGTTTTTT
>TRBV3-1|NA|TRBD2|TRBJ2-1
CASSHSGFDNEQFF
TGTGCCAGCAGCCATAGCGGGTTTGACAATGAGCAGTTCTTC
>TRBV7-9|many|NA|TRBJ1-2
CASSLYGYTF
TGTGCCAGCAGCCTTTATGGCTACACCTTC
>TRBV5-1|few|NA|TRBJ2-2
CASSAGGLNTGELFF
TGCGCCAGCAGCGCTGGGGGGCTGAACACCGGGGAGCTGTTTTTT
>TRBV5-1|NA|NA|TRBJ1-3
CASGTGTPGGNTIYF
TGCGCCAGCGGCACCGGCACGCCGGGCGGAAACACCATATATTTT
>TRBV18|NA|NA|TRBJ2-5
CASSRQGGVETQYF
TGTGCCAGCTCCCGCCAGGGAGGAGTTGAGACCCAGTACTTC
>TRBV20-1|few|NA|TRBJ2-5
CSARWTDQETQYF
TGCAGTGCTAGGTGGACAGACCAAGAGACCCAGTACTTC
>TRBV24-1|NA|TRBD2|TRBJ2-5
CATSDLQMPWRGQETQYF
TGTGCCACCAGTGATTTGCAAATGCCGTGGCGGGGGCAAGAGACCCAGTACTTC
>TRBV20-1|NA|NA|TRBJ2-2
CSARESNTGELFF
TGCAGTGCTAGAGAGTCCAACACCGGGGAGCTGTTTTTT
>TRBV5-1|NA|TRBD2|TRBJ2-3
CASISQTSGGTDTQYF
TGCGCCAGCATTTCCCAGACTAGCGGGGGAACAGATACGCAGTATTTT
>TRBV12-3/TRBV12-4|many|NA|TRBJ1-2
CASSLHYGYTF
TGTGCCAGCAGTTTACACTATGGCTACACCTTC
>TRBV4-3|NA|NA|TRBJ2-3
CASSQTYYTDTQYF
TGCGCCAGCAGCCAAACATACTACACAGATACGCAGTATTTT